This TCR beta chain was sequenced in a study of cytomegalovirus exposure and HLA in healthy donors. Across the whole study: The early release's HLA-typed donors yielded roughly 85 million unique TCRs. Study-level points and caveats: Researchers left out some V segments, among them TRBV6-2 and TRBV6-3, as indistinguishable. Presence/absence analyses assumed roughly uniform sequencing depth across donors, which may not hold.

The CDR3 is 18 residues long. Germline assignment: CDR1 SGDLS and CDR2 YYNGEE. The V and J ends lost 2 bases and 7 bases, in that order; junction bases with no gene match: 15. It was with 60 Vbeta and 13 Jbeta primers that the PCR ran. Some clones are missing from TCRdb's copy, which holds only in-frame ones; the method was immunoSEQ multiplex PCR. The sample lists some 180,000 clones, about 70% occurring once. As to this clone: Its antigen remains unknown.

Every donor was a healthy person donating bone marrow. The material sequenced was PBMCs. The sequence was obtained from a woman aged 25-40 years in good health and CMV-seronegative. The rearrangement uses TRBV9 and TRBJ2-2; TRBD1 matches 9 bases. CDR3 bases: TGTGCCAGCAGCGTCCGATCTACAGGGGGCGCGGGGATCGGGGAGCTGTTTTTT. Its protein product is CASSVRSTGGAGIGELFF. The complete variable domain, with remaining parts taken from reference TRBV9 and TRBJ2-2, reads DSGVTQTPKHLITATGQRVTLRCSPRSGDLSVYWYQQSLDQGLQFLIQYYNGEERAKGNILERFSAQQFPDLHSELNLSSLELGDSALYFCASSVRSTGGAGIGELFFGEGSRLTVL.